There are many counts of the clone carrying this TCR beta chain. No antigen is known for it. The CDR3 length is 15 residues. With V trimmed by 4 bases and J by 5 bases, 11 bases remained unmatched. CDR1 and CDR2 (germline): SGHTA, FQGNSA. The entry originates in a study of Graves' ophthalmopathy and Graves' hyperthyroidism. Points from the study as a whole: Sensitivity of 85% to 90% and specificity of less than 82% were achieved when a 13-signature model separated ophthalmopathy from stable hyperthyroidism. Ophthalmopathy progression prediction by the model yielded a sensitivity of 55% to 71% and a specificity of 72.22%. Blood shared most expanded thyroid clonotypes above 0.001 frequency.

Amplified material comprised TCR beta CDR3 regions derived from RNA transcripts. The authors performed first-round RT-PCR with HTBI primers and then a second-round multiplex PCR. TCRdb reprocessed the multiplex PCR reads via MiXCR and lists one record per CDR3 protein. The table has around 1.1 million distinct CDR3 sequences, approximately 35% seen once. Specimen: peripheral blood or thyroid tissue (not recorded which). The V gene is TRBV7-2, the J gene TRBJ2-7, with 7 bases matching TRBD2. The receptor comes from an adult man with Graves' hyperthyroidism. The CDR3 region has the DNA TGTGCCAGCAGCTACGGGGTCGGCGGGGGAAACGAGCAGTACTTC. Translated: CASSYGVGGGNEQYF.